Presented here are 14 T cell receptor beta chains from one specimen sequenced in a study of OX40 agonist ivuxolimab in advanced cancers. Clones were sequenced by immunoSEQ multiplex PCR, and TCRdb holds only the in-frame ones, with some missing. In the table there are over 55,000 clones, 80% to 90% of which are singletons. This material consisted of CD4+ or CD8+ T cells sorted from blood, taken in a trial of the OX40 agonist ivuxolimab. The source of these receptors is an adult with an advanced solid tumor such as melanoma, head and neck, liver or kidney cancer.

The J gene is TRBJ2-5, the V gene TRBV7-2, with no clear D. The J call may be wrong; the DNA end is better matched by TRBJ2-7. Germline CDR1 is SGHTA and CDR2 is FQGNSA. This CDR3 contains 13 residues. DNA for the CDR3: TGTGCCAGCAGCTTATCGGGTTCCTACGAGCAGTACTTC. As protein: CASSLSGSYEQYF.

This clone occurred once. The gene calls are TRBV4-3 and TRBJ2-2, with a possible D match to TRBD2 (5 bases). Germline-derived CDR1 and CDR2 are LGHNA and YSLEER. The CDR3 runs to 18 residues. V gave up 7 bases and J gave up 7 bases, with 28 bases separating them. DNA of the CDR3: TGCGCCAGCACCCGGATAGGGTGGAAGGCCGAGGGAGACGGGGAGCTGTTTTTT. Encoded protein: CASTRIGWKAEGDGELFF.

The CDR3 nucleotides are TGTGCCAGCAGCCCCGGTGGGTTAAGGGATACGCAGTATTTT. This codes for CASSPGGLRDTQYF. This chain connects TRBV7-2 to TRBJ2-3; D remains unclear. Germline V CDR1 and CDR2: SGHTA, FQGNSA. The CDR3 spans 14 residues. V was cut by 5 bases and J by 6 bases, with 15 bases left in between.

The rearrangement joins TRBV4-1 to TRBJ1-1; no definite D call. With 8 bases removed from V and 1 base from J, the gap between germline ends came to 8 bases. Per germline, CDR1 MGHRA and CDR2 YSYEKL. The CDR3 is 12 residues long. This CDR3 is CASAKQNTEAFF. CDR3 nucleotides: TGCGCCAGCGCGAAGCAGAACACTGAAGCTTTCTTT.

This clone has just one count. CDR3: CASSQALLQGDGYTF. In DNA form, the CDR3 reads TGCGCCAGCAGCCAAGCTCTTTTACAGGGAGATGGCTACACCTTC. The chain links TRBV4-1 to TRBJ1-2; possible D gene TRBD1, 6 bases. The ends were cut back, 1 base at V and 6 bases at J, with 15 bases in the middle. This CDR3 is built from 15 residues. The germline gives CDR1 MGHRA, CDR2 YSYEKL.

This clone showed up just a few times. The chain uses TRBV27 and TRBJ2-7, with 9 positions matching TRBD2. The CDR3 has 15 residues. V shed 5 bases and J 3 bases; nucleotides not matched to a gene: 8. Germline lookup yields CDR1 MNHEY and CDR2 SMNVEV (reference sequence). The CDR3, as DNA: TGTGCCAGCAGTAGGGGCGGGAGGGCCGGCTACGAGCAGTACTTC. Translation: CASSRGGRAGYEQYF.

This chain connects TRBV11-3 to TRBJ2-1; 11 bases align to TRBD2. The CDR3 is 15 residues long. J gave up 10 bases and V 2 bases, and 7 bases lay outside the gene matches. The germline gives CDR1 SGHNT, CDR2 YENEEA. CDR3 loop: CASSLLAGGDGEQFF. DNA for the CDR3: TGTGCCAGCAGCTTATTAGCGGGAGGGGATGGGGAGCAGTTCTTC.

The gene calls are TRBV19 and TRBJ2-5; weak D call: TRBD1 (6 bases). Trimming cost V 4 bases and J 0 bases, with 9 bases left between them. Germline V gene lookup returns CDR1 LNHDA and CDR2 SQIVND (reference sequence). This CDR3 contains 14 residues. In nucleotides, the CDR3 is TGTGCCAGTAGTAATTCAGGGGACCAAGAGACCCAGTACTTC. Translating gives CASSNSGDQETQYF.

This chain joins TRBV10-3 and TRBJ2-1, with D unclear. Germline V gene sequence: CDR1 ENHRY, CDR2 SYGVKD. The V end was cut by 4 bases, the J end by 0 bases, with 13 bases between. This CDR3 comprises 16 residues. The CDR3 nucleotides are TGTGCCATCAGTGTCTCTCTGCTGCGCTCCTACAATGAGCAGTTCTTC. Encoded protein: CAISVSLLRSYNEQFF.

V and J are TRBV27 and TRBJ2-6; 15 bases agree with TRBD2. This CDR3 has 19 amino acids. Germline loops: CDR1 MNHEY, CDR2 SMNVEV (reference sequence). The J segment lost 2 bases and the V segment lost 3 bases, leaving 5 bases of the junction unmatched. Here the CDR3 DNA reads TGTGCCAGCAGTTTCCTCGGACTAGCGGGAGGGGCTGGGGCCAACGTCCTGACTTTC. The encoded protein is CASSFLGLAGGAGANVLTF.

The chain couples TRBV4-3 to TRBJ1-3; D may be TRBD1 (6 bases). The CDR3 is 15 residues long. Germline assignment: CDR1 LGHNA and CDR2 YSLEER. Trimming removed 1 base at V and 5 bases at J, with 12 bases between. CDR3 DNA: TGCGCCAGCAGCCAAGGATTCCAGGGGAGAAACACCATATATTTT. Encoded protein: CASSQGFQGRNTIYF.

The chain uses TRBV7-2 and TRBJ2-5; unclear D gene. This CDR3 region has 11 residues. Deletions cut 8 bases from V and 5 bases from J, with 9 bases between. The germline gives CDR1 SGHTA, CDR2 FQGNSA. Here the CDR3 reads CASGPRETQYF. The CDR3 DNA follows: TGTGCCAGCGGACCCCGGGAGACCCAGTACTTC. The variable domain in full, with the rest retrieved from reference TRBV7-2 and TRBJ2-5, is GAGVSQSPSNKVTEKGKDVELRCDPISGHTALYWYRQSLGQGLEFLIYFQGNSAPDKSGLPSDRFSAERTGGSVSTLTIQRTQQEDSAVYLCASGPRETQYFGPGTRLLVL.

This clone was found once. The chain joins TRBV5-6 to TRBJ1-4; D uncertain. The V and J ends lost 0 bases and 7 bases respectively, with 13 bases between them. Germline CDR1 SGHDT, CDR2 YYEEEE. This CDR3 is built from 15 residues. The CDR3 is CASSLAAIASEKLFF. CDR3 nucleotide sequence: TGTGCCAGCAGCTTGGCCGCCATAGCGTCTGAAAAACTGTTTTTT.

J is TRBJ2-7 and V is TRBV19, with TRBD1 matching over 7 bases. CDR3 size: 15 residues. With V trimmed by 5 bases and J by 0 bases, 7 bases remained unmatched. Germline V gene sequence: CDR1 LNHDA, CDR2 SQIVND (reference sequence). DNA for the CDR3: TGTGCCAGTAGTTCGGACAGGTCCAGCTCCTACGAGCAGTACTTC. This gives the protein CASSSDRSSSYEQYF.